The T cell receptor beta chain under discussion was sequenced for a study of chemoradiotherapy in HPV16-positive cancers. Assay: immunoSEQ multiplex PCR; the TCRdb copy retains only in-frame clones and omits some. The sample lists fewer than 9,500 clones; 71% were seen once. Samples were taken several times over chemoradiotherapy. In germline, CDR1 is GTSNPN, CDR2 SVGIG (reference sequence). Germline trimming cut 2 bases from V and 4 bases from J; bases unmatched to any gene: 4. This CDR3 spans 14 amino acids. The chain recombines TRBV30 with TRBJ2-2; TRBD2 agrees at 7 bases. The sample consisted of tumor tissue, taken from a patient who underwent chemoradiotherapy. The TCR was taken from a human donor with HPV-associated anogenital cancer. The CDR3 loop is CAWSITGGTGELFF. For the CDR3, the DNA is TGTGCCTGGAGTATCACGGGAGGCACCGGGGAGCTGTTTTTT.